This TCR beta chain is from a study of T cells in Graves' hyperthyroidism and ophthalmopathy. PBMCs were derived from 10 ml fresh peripheral blood. Amplified TCR beta CDR3 regions came from RNA transcripts. When the TCR CDR3 underwent first-round RT-PCR, the HTBI primer set was used. TCRdb reprocessed the multiplex PCR reads via MiXCR and lists one record per CDR3 protein. The sample has about 400,000 distinct CDR3 sequences, about 15% seen once. In its sample, this clonotype was seen a few times. Its target is not known. General observations from the study: Most clonotypes expanded in the thyroid (above 0.001) were also present in blood.

Sequenced input: blood. This clonotype was sampled from a man aged 18 to 35 with Graves' ophthalmopathy.

In DNA, the CDR3 is TGTGCCATCAGCAGGGACAGGGGTTACTACGAGCAGTACTTC. It encodes CAISRDRGYYEQYF. The chain links TRBV10-3 to TRBJ2-7; 10 bases map to TRBD1. Germline trimming cut 6 bases from V and 3 bases from J; bases unmatched to any gene: 5. Per the germline V gene, CDR1 is ENHRY and CDR2 is SYGVKD. CDR3 length: 14 amino acids.